This note documents a single T cell receptor (beta chain) sequence. Profiling relied on immunoSEQ multiplex PCR, and the TCRdb table lists in-frame clones only, not all of them. The sample holds approximately 88,000 clones, 90% to 95% seen once. This CDR3 has 15 amino acids. Germline assignment: CDR1 MNHEY and CDR2 SVGAGI. Trimming cost V 0 bases and J 2 bases, with 11 bases left between them. These data originate in a study of control samples from healthy donors and cancer patients. Sequenced input: blood. This clonotype was obtained from a woman in her thirties in good health. This chain links TRBV6-5 with TRBJ2-7; a possible D gene is TRBD1 (5 bases). The CDR3 region is CASSYSGRQTYEQYF. As DNA, the CDR3 is TGTGCCAGCAGTTACTCAGGAAGACAGACCTACGAGCAGTACTTC.